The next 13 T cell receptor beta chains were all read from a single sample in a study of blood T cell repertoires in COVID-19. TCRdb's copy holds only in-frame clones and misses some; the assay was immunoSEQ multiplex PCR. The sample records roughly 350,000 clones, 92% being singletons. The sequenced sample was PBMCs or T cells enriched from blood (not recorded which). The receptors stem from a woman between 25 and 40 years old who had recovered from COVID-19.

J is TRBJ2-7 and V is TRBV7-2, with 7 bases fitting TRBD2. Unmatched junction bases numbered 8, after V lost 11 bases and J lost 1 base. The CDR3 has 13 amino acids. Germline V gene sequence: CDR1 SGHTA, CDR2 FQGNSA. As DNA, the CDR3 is TGTGCCCCCGGGGGAGGGAGGTCCTACGAGCAGTACTTC. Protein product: CAPGGGRSYEQYF.

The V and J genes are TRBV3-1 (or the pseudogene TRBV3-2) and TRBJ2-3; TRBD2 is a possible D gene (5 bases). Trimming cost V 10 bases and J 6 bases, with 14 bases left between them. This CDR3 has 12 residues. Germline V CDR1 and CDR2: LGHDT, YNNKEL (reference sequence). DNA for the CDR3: TGTGCCATCCAAGACTACGTGGATACGCAGTATTTT. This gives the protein CAIQDYVDTQYF.

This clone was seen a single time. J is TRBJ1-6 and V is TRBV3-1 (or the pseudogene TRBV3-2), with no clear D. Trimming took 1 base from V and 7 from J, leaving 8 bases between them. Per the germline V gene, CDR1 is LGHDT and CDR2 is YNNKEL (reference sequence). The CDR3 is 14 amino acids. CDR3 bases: TGTGCCAGCAGCCAAGTGGAGTTAAATTCACCCCTCCACTTT. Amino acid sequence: CASSQVELNSPLHF.

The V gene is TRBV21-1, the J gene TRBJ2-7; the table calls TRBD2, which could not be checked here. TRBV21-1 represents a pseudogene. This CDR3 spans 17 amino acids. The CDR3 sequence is CASSNGLAGVSPYEQYF. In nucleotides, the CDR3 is TGTGCCAGCAGCAACGGACTAGCGGGAGTAAGCCCCTACGAGCAGTACTTC.

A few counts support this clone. In nucleotides, the CDR3 is TGTGCCAGCAGCCCTGTGTGGGGCCCGTATGGCTACACCTTC. Translation gives CASSPVWGPYGYTF. This chain joins TRBV7-2 and TRBJ1-2; a possible D gene is TRBD1 (5 bases). The CDR3 length is 14 residues. The V end was cut by 5 bases, the J end by 5 bases, with 15 bases between. Germline lookup yields CDR1 SGHTA and CDR2 FQGNSA.

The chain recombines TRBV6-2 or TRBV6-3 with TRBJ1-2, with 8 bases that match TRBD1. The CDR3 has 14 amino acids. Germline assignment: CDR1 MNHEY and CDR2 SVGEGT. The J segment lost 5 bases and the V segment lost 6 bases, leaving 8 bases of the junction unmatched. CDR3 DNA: TGTGCCAGCAGGCCTGTCGGACAGGGTTATGGCTACACCTTC. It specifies CASRPVGQGYGYTF.

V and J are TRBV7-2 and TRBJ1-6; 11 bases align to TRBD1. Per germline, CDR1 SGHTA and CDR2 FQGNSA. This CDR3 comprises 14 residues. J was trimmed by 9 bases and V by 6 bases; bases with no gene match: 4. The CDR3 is CASSSGQGVSPLHF. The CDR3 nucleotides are TGTGCCAGCAGTTCGGGACAGGGGGTTTCACCCCTCCACTTT.

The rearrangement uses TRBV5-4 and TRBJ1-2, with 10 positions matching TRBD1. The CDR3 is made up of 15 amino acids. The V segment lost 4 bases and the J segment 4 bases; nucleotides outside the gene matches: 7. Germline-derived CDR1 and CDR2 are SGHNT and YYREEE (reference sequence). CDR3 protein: CASSPGTGDSYGYTF. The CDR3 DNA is TGTGCCAGCAGCCCCGGGACAGGGGATTCCTATGGCTACACCTTC. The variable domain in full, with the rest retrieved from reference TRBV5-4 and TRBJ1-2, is ETGVTQSPTHLIKTRGQQVTLRCSSQSGHNTVSWYQQALGQGPQFIFQYYREEENGRGNFPPRFSGLQFPNYSSELNVNALELDDSALYLCASSPGTGDSYGYTFGSGTRLTVV.

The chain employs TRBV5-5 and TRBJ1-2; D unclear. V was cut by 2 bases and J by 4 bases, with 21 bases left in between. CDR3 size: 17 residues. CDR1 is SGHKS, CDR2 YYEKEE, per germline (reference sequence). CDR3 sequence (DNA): TGTGCCAGCAGCTTTATGGCAGGCGTCACCGAAATCTATGGCTACACCTTC. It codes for CASSFMAGVTEIYGYTF.

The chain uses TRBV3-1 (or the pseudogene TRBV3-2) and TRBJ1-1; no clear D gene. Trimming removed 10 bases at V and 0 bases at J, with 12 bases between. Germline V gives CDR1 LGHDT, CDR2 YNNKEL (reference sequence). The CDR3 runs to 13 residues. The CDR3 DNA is TGTGCCACCACCTCGGAGCTGAACACTGAAGCTTTCTTT. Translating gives CATTSELNTEAFF.

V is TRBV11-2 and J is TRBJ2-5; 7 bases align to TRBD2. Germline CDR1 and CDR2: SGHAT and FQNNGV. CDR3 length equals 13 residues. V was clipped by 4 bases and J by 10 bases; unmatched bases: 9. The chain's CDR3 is CASSSTWGGSQYF. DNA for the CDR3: TGTGCCAGCAGCTCCACCTGGGGAGGGAGCCAGTACTTC.

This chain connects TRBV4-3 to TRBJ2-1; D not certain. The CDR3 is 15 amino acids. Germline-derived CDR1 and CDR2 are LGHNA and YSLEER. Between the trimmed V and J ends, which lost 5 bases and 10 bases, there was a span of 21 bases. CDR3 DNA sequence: TGCGCCAGCAGCAAAGGCGGTAGCCGAGACGAAGAGCAGTTCTTC. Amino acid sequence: CASSKGGSRDEEQFF.

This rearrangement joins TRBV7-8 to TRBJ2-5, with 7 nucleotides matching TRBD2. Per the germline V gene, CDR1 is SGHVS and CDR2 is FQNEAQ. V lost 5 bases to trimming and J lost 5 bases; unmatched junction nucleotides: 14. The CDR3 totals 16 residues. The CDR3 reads CASSQSWTSRLETQYF. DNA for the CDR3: TGTGCCAGCAGCCAAAGCTGGACTAGTAGGCTGGAGACCCAGTACTTC. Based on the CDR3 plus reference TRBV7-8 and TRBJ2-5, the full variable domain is GAGVSQSPRYKVAKRGQDVALRCDPISGHVSLFWYQQALGQGPEFLTYFQNEAQLDKSGLPSDRFFAERPEGSVSTLKIQRTQQEDSAVYLCASSQSWTSRLETQYFGPGTRLLVL.